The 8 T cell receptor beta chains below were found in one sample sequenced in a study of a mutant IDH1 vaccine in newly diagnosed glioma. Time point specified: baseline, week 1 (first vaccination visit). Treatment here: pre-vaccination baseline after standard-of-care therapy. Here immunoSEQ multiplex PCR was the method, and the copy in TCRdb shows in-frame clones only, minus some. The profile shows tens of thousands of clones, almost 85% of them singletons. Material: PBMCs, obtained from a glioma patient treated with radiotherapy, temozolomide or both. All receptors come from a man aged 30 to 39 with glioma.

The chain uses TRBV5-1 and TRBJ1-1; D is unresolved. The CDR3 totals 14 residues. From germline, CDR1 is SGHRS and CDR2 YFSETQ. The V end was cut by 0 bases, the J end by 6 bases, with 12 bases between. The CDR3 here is CASSLEITVSEAFF. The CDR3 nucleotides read TGCGCCAGCAGCTTGGAAATTACCGTTTCTGAAGCTTTCTTT.

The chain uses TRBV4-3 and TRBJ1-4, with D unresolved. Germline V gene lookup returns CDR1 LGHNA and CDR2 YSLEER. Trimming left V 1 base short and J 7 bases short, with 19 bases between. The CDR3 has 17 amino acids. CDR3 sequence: CASSQGDSPGISEKLFF. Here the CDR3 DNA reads TGCGCCAGCAGCCAAGGTGACTCCCCGGGAATAAGTGAAAAACTGTTTTTT.

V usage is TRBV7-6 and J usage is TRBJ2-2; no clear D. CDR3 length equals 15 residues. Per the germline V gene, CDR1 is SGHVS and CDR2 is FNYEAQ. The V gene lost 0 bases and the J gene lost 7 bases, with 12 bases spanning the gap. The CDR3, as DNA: TGTGCCAGCAGCTTAGCGGCTAGTTCCCACGGGGAGCTGTTTTTT. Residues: CASSLAASSHGELFF.

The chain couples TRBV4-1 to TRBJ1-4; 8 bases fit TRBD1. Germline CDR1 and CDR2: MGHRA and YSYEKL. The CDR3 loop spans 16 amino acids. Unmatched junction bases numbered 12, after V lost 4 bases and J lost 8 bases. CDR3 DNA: TGCGCCAGCAGCCCGGGGACAGGCGAGATGGGCGAAAAACTGTTTTTT. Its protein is CASSPGTGEMGEKLFF.

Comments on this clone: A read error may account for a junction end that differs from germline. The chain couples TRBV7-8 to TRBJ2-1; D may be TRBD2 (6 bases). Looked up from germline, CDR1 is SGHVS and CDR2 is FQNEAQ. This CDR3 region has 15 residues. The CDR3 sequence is CASRLAESSYNEQFF. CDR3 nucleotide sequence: TGTGCCAGCAGATTAGCGGAAAGCTCCTACAATGAGCAGTTCTTC.

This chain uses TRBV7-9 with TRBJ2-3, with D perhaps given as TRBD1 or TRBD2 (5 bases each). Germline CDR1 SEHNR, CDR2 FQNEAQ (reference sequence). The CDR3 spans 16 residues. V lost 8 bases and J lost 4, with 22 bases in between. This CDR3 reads CASSRLVGGTADTQYF. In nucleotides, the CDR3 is TGTGCCAGCTCGCGATTGGTTGGGGGAACTGCAGATACGCAGTATTTT. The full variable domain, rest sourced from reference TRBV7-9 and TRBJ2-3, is DTGVSQNPRHKITKRGQNVTFRCDPISEHNRLYWYRQTLGQGPEFLTYFQNEAQLEKSRLLSDRFSAERPKGSFSTLEIQRTEQGDSAMYLCASSRLVGGTADTQYFGPGTRLTVL.

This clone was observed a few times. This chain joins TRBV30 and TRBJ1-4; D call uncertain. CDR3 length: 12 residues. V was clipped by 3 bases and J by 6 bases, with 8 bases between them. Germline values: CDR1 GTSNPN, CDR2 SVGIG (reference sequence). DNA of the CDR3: TGTGCCTGGAGGGCCGGGGATGAAAAACTGTTTTTT. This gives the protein CAWRAGDEKLFF. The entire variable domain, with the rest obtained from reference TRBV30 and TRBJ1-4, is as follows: SQTIHQWPATLVQPVGSPLSLECTVEGTSNPNLYWYRQAAGRGLQLLFYSVGIGQISSEVPQNLSASRPQDRQFILSSKKLLLSDSGFYLCAWRAGDEKLFFGSGTQLSVL.

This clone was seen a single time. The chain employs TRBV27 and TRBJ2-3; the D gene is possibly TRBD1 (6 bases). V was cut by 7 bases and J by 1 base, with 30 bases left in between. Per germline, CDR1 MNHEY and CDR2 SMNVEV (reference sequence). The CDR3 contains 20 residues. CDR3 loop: CASTLCLFRGFLLCTDTQYF. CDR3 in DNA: TGTGCCAGCACCTTGTGTCTTTTCAGGGGCTTCCTACTGTGCACAGATACGCAGTATTTT.